The 3 T cell receptor beta chains reported below all come from one sample, sequenced in a study of metastatic and nonmetastatic thyroid tumors. Using MiXCR, TCRdb re-called clones from the PCR reads. The table lists 45,000 or so clones, roughly 4% of them singletons. All patients reached thyroid surgery having received no treatment beforehand. Sequences were obtained from blood. Receptor source: a female donor with papillary thyroid cancer or a benign thyroid nodule (not recorded which). Some clones in this sample may be carry-over from other donors' samples.

The table lists this clone with many counts. The rearrangement uses TRBV4-2 and TRBJ1-6; 7 bases agree with TRBD1. The CDR3 totals 20 residues. CDR1 and CDR2 from the germline V gene are LGHNA and YNFKEQ. The V segment lost 0 bases and the J segment 0 bases; nucleotides outside the gene matches: 11. CDR3 sequence (DNA): TGTGCCAGCAGCCAAGATGTGGGGTTACAGGGGAGCTCCTATAATTCACCCCTCCACTTT. This sequence encodes CASSQDVGLQGSSYNSPLHF.

This clone turned up a few times. A much larger clone differs by one base, so this may be a read error. Other nucleotide sequences from this sample produce the same CDR3. V gene TRBV28 combines with J gene TRBJ1-2; 9 bases line up with TRBD1. CDR1 and CDR2 from the germline V gene are MDHEN and SYDVKM. This CDR3 has 17 amino acids. CDR3 sequence: CASSFAPGQGHGYGYAF. The CDR3 nucleotides are TGTGCCAGCAGTTTCGCGCCAGGACAGGGGCACGGCTATGGCTACGCCTTC.

There are many counts of this clone. The chain is built from TRBV6-1 and TRBJ1-1, with no clear D. Per germline, CDR1 MNHNS and CDR2 SASEGT. Trimming cost V 11 bases and J 4 bases, with 8 bases left between them. This CDR3 is 10 amino acids long. The CDR3 loop reads CAGGFTEAFF. The CDR3 DNA is TGTGCCGGAGGGTTCACTGAAGCTTTCTTT.